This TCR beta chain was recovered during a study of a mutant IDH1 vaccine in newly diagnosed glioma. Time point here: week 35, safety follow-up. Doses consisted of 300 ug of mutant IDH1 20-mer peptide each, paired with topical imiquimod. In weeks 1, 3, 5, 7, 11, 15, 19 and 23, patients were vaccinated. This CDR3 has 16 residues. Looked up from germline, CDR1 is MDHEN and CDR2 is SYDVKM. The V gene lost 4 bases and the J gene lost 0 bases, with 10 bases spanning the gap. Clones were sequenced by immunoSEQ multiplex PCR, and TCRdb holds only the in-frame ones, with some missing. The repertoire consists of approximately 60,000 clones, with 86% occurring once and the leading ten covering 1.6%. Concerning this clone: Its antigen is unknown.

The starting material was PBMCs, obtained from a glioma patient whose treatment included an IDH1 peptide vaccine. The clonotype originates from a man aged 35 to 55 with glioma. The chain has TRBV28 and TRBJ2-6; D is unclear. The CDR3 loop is CASSSYGNSGANVLTF. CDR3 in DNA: TGTGCCAGCAGTTCTTACGGAAACTCTGGGGCCAACGTCCTGACTTTC.